This TCR beta chain derives from a study of blood T cells in healthy people across ages. The use of a sample-barcoded 5' primer and a J-beta primer mix characterized a second PCR of 7 to 11 cycles. The authors tagged each cDNA molecule using a template-switch adaptor with 12 random nucleotides. TCRdb re-analysed the 5' RACE reads in MiXCR, keeping a single row per CDR3 protein. This sample has hundreds of thousands of distinct CDR3 sequences, with under 70% found just once. With respect to this clonotype: Its antigen is as yet unknown.

Trimming cost V 4 bases and J 4 bases, with 17 bases left between them. The CDR3 has 15 residues. CDR1 SEHNR and CDR2 FQNEAQ come from the germline V gene (reference sequence). Whole-study results and caveats: Diversity was higher, and naive CD4+ cells more numerous, in long-lived donors than in aged donors. Those diversity estimates obtained from one million T cells were thought to be underestimates.

What was sequenced was blood. The J gene is TRBJ2-7, the V gene TRBV7-9, with D possibly being TRBD2 (6 bases). This clonotype originated in a man in his fifties or sixties in good health. Here the CDR3 DNA reads TGTGCCAGCAGCTCAGTAGGATCGAGCGGGTACGAGCAGTACTTC. As protein: CASSSVGSSGYEQYF.